This T cell receptor beta chain derives from a study of T cell responses to AZD1222 COVID-19 vaccine. General observations from the study: Vaccine-associated CD4 TCRs ranged over spike, dominating at 160-218 and 743-854. Recipients of AZD1222 seropositive at baseline numbered only 6 or 7. Reports indicate that nearly half of spike-specific TCRs are directed at unmutated variant regions. Donors in the cohort were predominantly white British and more often female, and clonal diversity was possibly underestimated.

The method was immunoSEQ multiplex PCR; TCRdb's version includes in-frame clones alone and lacks a portion of them. The sample yields about 140,000 clones, approximately 85% seen once. A word on this clone: The antigen is unknown.

This CDR3 region has 16 residues. The germline V gene encodes CDR1 SGHNT and CDR2 YENEEA. Trimming at V came to 8 bases and at J to 1 base, leaving 13 bases not matched to a gene. This sequence was found in an adult who received the MenACWY meningococcal vaccine as a control. J is TRBJ2-5 and V is TRBV11-3, with TRBD2 identical over 7 bases. The source was peripheral blood, collected 28 days after the second dose of the MenACWY control vaccine. The CDR3 region is CASSIGVVAGQETQYF. The CDR3, as DNA: TGTGCCAGCTCGATAGGAGTCGTAGCGGGCCAAGAGACCCAGTACTTC.